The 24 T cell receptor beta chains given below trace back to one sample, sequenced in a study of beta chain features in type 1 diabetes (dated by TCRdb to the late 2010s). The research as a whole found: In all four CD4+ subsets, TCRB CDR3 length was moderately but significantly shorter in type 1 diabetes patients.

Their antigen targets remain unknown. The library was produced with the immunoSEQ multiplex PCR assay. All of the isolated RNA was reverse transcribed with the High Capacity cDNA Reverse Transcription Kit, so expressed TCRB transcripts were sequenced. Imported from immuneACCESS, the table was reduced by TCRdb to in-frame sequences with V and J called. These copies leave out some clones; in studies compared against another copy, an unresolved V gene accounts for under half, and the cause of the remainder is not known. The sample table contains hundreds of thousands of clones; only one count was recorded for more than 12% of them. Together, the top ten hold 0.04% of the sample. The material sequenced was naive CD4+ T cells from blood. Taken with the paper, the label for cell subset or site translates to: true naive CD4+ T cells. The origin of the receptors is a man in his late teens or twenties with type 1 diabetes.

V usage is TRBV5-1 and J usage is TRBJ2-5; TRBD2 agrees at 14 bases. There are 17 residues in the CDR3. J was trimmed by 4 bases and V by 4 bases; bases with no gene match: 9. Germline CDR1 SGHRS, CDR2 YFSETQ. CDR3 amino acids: CASSAGLAGVSRETQYF. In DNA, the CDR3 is TGCGCCAGCAGCGCGGGACTAGCGGGGGTTTCTCGAGAGACCCAGTACTTC.

The CDR3: CASSQQDLRAGELFF. CDR3 DNA: TGTGCCAGCAGCCAACAGGATCTTCGCGCCGGGGAGCTGTTTTTT. The chain uses TRBV14 and TRBJ2-2; no clear D. Per germline, CDR1 SGHDN and CDR2 FVKESK. This CDR3 spans 15 amino acids. Between the trimmed V and J ends, which lost 2 bases and 6 bases, there was a span of 13 bases.

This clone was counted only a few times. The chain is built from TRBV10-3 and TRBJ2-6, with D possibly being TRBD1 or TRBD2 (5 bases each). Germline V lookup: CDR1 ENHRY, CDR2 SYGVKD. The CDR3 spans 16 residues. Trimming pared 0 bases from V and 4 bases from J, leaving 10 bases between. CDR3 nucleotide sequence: TGTGCCATCAGTGAGTCGCGAGGGGAAGGGGCCAACGTCCTGACTTTC. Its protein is CAISESRGEGANVLTF.

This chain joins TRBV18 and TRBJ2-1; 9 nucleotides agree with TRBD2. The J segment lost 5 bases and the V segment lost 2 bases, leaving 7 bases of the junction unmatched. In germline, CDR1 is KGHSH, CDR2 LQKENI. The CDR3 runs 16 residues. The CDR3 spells CASSPYGGRANNEQFF. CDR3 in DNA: TGTGCCAGCTCACCATATGGCGGGAGGGCCAACAATGAGCAGTTCTTC.

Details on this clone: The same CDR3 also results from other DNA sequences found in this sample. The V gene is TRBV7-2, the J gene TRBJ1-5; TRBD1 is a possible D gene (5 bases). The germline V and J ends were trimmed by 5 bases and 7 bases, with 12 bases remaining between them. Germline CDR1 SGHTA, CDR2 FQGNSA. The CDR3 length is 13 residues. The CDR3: CASSLGGGQPQHF. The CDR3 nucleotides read TGTGCCAGCAGCCTCGGGGGGGGGCAGCCCCAGCATTTT.

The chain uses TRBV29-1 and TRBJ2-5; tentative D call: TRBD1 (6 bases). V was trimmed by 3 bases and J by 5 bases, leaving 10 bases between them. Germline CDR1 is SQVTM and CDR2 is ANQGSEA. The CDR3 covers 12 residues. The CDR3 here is CSVERQEETQYF. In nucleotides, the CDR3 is TGCAGCGTTGAGAGACAGGAGGAGACCCAGTACTTC. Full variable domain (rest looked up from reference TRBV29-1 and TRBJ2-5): SAVISQKPSRDICQRGTSLTIQCQVDSQVTMMFWYRQQPGQSLTLIATANQGSEATYESGFVIDKFPISRPNLTFSTLTVSNMSPEDSSIYLCSVERQEETQYFGPGTRLLVL.

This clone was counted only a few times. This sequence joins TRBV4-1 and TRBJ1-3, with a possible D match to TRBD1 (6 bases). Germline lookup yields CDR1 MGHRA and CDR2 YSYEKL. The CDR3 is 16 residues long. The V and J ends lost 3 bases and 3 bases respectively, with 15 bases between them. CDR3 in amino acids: CASSHSIGRGGNTIYF. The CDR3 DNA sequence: TGCGCCAGCAGCCATTCTATCGGCAGGGGTGGAAACACCATATATTTT.

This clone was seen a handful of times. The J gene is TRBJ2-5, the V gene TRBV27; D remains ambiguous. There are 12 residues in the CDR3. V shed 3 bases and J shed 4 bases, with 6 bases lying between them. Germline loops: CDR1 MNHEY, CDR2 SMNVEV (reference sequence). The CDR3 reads CASSLAGETQYF. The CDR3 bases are TGTGCCAGCAGTTTGGCTGGAGAGACCCAGTACTTC.

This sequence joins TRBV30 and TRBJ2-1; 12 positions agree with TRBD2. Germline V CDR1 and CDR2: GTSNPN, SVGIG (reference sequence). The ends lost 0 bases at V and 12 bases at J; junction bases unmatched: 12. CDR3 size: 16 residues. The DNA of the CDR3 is TGTGCCTGGAGTGTTCGAGAGGGACTAGCGGGCCCCCCGCAGTTCTTC. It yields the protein CAWSVREGLAGPPQFF.

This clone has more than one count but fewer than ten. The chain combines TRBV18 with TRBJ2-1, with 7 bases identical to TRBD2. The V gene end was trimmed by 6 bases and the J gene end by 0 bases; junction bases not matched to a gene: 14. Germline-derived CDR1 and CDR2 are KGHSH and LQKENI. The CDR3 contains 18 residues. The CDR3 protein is CASSIRASGTSSYNEQFF. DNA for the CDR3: TGTGCCAGCTCTATACGGGCTAGCGGAACCAGCTCCTACAATGAGCAGTTCTTC.

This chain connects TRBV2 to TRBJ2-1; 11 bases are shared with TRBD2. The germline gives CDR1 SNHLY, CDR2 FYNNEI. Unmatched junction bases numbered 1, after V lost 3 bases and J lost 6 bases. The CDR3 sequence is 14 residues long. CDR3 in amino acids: CASSDLAGGNEQFF. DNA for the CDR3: TGTGCCAGCAGTGATCTAGCGGGAGGCAATGAGCAGTTCTTC.

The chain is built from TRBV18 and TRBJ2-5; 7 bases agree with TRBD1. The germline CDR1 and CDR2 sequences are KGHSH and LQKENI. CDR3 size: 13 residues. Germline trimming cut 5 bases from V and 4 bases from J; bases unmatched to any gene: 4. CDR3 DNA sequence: TGTGCCAGCTCAGCGACAGGGAGAGAGACCCAGTACTTC. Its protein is CASSATGRETQYF.

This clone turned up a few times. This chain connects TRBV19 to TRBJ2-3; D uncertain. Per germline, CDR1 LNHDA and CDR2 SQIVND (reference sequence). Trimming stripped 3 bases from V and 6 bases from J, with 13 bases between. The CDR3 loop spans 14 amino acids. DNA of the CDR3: TGTGCCAGTAGTATTAGTCGATTATGGGATACGCAGTATTTT. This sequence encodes CASSISRLWDTQYF.

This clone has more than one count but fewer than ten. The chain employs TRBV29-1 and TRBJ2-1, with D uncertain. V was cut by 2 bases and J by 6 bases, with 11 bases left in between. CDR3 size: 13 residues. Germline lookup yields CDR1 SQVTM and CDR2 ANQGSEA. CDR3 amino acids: CSVEIGVGNEQFF. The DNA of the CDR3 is TGCAGCGTTGAAATTGGGGTTGGCAATGAGCAGTTCTTC.

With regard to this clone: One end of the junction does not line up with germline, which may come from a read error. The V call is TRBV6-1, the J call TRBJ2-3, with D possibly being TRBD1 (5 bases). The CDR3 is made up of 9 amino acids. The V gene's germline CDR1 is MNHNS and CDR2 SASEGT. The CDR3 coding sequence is TGTGCCGGCAGGGAAGCGCAGTATTTT. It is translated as CAGREAQYF.

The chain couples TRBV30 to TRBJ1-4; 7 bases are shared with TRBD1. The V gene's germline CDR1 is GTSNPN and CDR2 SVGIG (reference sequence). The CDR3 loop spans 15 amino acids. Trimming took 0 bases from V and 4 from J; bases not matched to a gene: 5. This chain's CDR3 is CAWSVLHRGNEKLFF. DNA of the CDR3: TGTGCCTGGAGTGTATTGCACAGGGGTAATGAAAAACTGTTTTTT. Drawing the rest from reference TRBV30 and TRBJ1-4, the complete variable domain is SQTIHQWPATLVQPVGSPLSLECTVEGTSNPNLYWYRQAAGRGLQLLFYSVGIGQISSEVPQNLSASRPQDRQFILSSKKLLLSDSGFYLCAWSVLHRGNEKLFFGSGTQLSVL.

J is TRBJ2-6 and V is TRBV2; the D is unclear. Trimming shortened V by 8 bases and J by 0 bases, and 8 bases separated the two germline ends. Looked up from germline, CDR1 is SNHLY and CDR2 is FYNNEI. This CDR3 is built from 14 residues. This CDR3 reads CASARPSGANVLTF. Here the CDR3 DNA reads TGTGCCAGCGCCCGTCCCTCTGGGGCCAACGTCCTGACTTTC.

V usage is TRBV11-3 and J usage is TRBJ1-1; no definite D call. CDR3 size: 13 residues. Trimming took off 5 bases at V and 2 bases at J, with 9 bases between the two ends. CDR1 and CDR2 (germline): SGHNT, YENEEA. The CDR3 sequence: CASSKGINTEAFF. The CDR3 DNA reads TGTGCCAGCAGCAAAGGAATTAACACTGAAGCTTTCTTT.

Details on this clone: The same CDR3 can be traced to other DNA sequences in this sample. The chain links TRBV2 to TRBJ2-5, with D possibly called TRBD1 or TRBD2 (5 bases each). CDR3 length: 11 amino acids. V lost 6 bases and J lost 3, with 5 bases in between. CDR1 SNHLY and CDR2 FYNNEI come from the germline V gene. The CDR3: CASRGEETQYF. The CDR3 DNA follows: TGTGCCAGCAGGGGGGAAGAGACCCAGTACTTC.

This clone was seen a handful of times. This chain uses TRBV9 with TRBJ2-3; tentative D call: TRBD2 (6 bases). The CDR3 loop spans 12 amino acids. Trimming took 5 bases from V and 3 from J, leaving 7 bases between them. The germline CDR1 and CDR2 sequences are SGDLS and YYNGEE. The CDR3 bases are TGTGCCAGCAGGGGGGGAACAGATACGCAGTATTTT. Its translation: CASRGGTDTQYF.

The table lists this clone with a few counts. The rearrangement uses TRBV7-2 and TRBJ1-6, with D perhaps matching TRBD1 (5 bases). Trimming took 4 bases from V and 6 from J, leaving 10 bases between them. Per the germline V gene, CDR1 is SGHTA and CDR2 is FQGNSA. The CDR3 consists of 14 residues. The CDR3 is CASSSGGSNSPLHF. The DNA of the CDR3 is TGTGCCAGCAGCTCGGGGGGTAGTAATTCACCCCTCCACTTT.

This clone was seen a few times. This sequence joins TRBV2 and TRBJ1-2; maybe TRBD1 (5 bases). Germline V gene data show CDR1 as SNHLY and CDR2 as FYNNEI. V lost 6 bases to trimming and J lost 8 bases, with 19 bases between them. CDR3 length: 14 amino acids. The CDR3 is CASRGDSLGEGYTF. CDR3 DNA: TGTGCCAGCAGAGGGGATTCCTTGGGAGAGGGCTACACCTTC.

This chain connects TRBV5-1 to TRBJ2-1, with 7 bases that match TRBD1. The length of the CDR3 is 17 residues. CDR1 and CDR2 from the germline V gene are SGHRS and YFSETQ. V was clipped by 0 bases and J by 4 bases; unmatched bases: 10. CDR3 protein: CASSLGQGQLQYNEQFF. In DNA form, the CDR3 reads TGCGCCAGCAGCTTGGGCCAGGGACAGCTACAATACAATGAGCAGTTCTTC.

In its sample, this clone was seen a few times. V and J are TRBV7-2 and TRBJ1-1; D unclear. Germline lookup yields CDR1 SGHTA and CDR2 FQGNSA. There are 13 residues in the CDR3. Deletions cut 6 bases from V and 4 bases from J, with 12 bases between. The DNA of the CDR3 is TGTGCCAGCAGATTTAGGTCGGCCACTGAAGCTTTCTTT. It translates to CASRFRSATEAFF.